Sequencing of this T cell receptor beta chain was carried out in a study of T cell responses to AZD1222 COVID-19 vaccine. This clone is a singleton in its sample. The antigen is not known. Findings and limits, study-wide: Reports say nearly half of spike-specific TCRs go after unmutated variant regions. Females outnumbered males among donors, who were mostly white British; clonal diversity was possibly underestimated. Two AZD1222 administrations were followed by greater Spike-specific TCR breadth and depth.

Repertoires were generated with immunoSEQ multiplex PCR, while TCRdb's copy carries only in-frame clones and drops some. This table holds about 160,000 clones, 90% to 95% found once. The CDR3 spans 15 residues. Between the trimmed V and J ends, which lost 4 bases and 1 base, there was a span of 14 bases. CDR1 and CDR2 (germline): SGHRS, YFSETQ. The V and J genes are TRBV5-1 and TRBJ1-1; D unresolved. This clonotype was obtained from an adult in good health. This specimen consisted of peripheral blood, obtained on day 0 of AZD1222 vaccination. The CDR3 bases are TGCGCCAGCAGCCAAAGTTTGACCGGGAACACTGAAGCTTTCTTT. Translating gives CASSQSLTGNTEAFF. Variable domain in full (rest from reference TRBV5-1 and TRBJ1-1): KAGVTQTPRYLIKTRGQQVTLSCSPISGHRSVSWYQQTPGQGLQFLFEYFSETQRNKGNFPGRFSGRQFSNSRSEMNVSTLELGDSALYLCASSQSLTGNTEAFFGQGTRLTVV.